These 2 T cell receptor beta chains share one sample of origin, sequenced in a study of neurological immune-mediated disorders. One entry per CDR3 protein, called by TCRdb with MiXCR from the 5' RACE reads. The table records nearly 60,000 distinct CDR3 sequences, 3% to 4% of them present only once. The sequenced sample consisted of PBMCs. These receptors all stem from a woman aged 60-70 years with multiple sclerosis.

This clonotype was observed at least ten times. The chain carries TRBV10-3 and TRBJ2-7; D gene unclear. V was trimmed by 0 bases and J by 5 bases, leaving 8 bases between them. The CDR3 contains 13 residues. Germline assignment: CDR1 ENHRY and CDR2 SYGVKD. The CDR3 reads CAISESEGDEQYF. The CDR3 DNA reads TGTGCCATCAGTGAGTCGGAAGGTGACGAGCAGTACTTC.

The rearrangement links TRBV5-4 to TRBJ2-7, with 8 nucleotides matching TRBD2. This CDR3 spans 15 amino acids. CDR1 and CDR2 from the germline V gene are SGHNT and YYREEE (reference sequence). The V and J ends lost 2 bases and 0 bases, in that order; junction bases with no gene match: 4. The CDR3 spells CASSFGRGGSYEQYF. DNA for the CDR3: TGTGCCAGCAGCTTCGGGAGGGGGGGCTCCTACGAGCAGTACTTC. The whole variable domain, filled in from reference TRBV5-4 and TRBJ2-7, reads ETGVTQSPTHLIKTRGQQVTLRCSSQSGHNTVSWYQQALGQGPQFIFQYYREEENGRGNFPPRFSGLQFPNYSSELNVNALELDDSALYLCASSFGRGGSYEQYFGPGTRLTVT.